A single sample gave rise to the 21 T cell receptor beta chains below, sequenced in a study of tumor-infiltrating lymphocytes in localized non-small cell lung cancer. Produced via immunoSEQ multiplex PCR; TCRdb's table is partial and in-frame only. The sample consists of about 7,000 clones, around three quarters of them appearing once. The source material was uninvolved lung tissue not adjacent to the tumor. These receptors were taken from a human donor with non-small cell lung cancer.

The table lists this clone with a few counts. V usage is TRBV7-2 and J usage is TRBJ1-3; D unresolved. Germline assignment: CDR1 SGHTA and CDR2 FQGNSA. There are 14 residues in the CDR3. Trimming stripped 0 bases from V and 4 bases from J, with 7 bases between. The CDR3 loop is CASSLAGPGNTIYF. CDR3 sequence (DNA): TGTGCCAGCAGCTTAGCGGGCCCGGGAAACACCATATATTTT.

This sequence joins TRBV7-8 and TRBJ2-2; 9 bases are shared with TRBD2. J was trimmed by 3 bases and V by 5 bases; bases with no gene match: 7. The CDR3 covers 16 residues. Germline CDR1 is SGHVS and CDR2 is FQNEAQ. CDR3 nucleotide sequence: TGTGCCAGCAGCAGGTCCGGCGGGGGGGACACCGGGGAGCTGTTTTTT. Protein: CASSRSGGGDTGELFF. The full variable domain, rest sourced from reference TRBV7-8 and TRBJ2-2, is GAGVSQSPRYKVAKRGQDVALRCDPISGHVSLFWYQQALGQGPEFLTYFQNEAQLDKSGLPSDRFFAERPEGSVSTLKIQRTQQEDSAVYLCASSRSGGGDTGELFFGEGSRLTVL.

About this clone itself: One end of the junction varies from germline; a read error may be responsible. The V and J genes are TRBV7-7 and TRBJ2-7; 9 positions match TRBD1. The CDR3 has 14 amino acids. Germline CDR1 reads SSHAT; CDR2 reads FNYEAQ (reference sequence). CDR3 nucleotides: TGTGCTAGCAGCTTAGACAGGGGGGTAAACGAGCAGTACTTC. As protein: CASSLDRGVNEQYF.

Only one count was recorded for this clone. The genes are TRBV7-2 and TRBJ1-2; 7 bases are shared with TRBD1. CDR3 length: 12 amino acids. CDR1 is SGHTA, CDR2 FQGNSA, per germline. J was trimmed by 6 bases and V by 4 bases; bases with no gene match: 2. In nucleotides, the CDR3 is TGTGCCAGCAGCTCGGACAGGCATGGCTACACCTTC. This translates into CASSSDRHGYTF.

This clone is labeled medium-sized (0.01 to 0.1%). An end of the junction does not agree with germline; a read error may underlie this. The chain recombines TRBV9 with TRBJ2-7; possibly TRBD1 for D (6 bases). Looked up from germline, CDR1 is SGDLS and CDR2 is YYNGEE. The CDR3 has 13 amino acids. Here the CDR3 reads CASSVGGVDSLNF. The CDR3 region has the DNA TGTGCCAGCAGCGTAGGAGGTGTGGACAGTCTAAACTTC. Together with reference TRBV9 and TRBJ2-7, the CDR3 gives the full variable domain: DSGVTQTPKHLITATGQRVTLRCSPRSGDLSVYWYQQSLDQGLQFLIQYYNGEERAKGNILERFSAQQFPDLHSELNLSSLELGDSALYFCASSVGGVDSLNFGPGTRLTVT.

The chain combines TRBV10-2 with TRBJ1-1; 12 nucleotides match TRBD1. Germline V gene data show CDR1 as WSHSY and CDR2 as SAAADI. V shed 7 bases, J shed 2 bases, and the junction held 11 bases outside the gene matches. The CDR3 totals 17 residues. This chain's CDR3 is CASTRTGTGGLNTEAFF. The CDR3 DNA sequence: TGCGCCAGCACCAGAACCGGGACAGGGGGCCTTAACACTGAAGCTTTCTTT.

J is TRBJ2-2 and V is TRBV27; D could derive from TRBD1 or TRBD2 (7 bases each). Germline V gene sequence: CDR1 MNHEY, CDR2 SMNVEV (reference sequence). Trimming cost V 4 bases and J 5 bases, with 17 bases left between them. The CDR3 is 16 amino acids. CDR3 bases: TGTGCCAGCAGTTCCTTTGGGAGGGGGCGTACCGGGGAGCTGTTTTTT. Protein: CASSSFGRGRTGELFF.

J is TRBJ2-3 and V is TRBV30, with 9 positions matching TRBD2. Germline lookup yields CDR1 GTSNPN and CDR2 SVGIG (reference sequence). This CDR3 contains 13 residues. Trimming took 4 bases from V and 6 from J; bases not matched to a gene: 5. The CDR3 reads CAWKVAGADTQYF. The CDR3 coding sequence is TGTGCCTGGAAGGTAGCGGGGGCGGATACGCAGTATTTT. Based on the CDR3 plus reference TRBV30 and TRBJ2-3, the full variable domain is SQTIHQWPATLVQPVGSPLSLECTVEGTSNPNLYWYRQAAGRGLQLLFYSVGIGQISSEVPQNLSASRPQDRQFILSSKKLLLSDSGFYLCAWKVAGADTQYFGPGTRLTVL.

The J gene is TRBJ1-5, the V gene TRBV30; D is uncertain. CDR1 and CDR2 from the germline V gene are GTSNPN and SVGIG (reference sequence). The CDR3 has 13 amino acids. The V end lost 2 bases, the J end lost 2 bases, and 7 bases lay between the germline ends. This CDR3 reads CAWSRRGNQPQHF. In DNA, the CDR3 is TGTGCCTGGAGTCGGCGGGGCAATCAGCCCCAGCATTTT.

By proportion, this clone is medium-sized. The rearrangement joins TRBV18 to TRBJ2-7; D uncertain. Trimming took 0 bases from V and 2 from J, leaving 5 bases between them. The CDR3 is 13 residues long. The germline V gene has CDR1 KGHSH and CDR2 LQKENI. The CDR3 nucleotides are TGTGCCAGCTCACCACCCACAGCCTACGAGCAGTACTTC. This translates into CASSPPTAYEQYF.

The table lists this clone with a few counts. This chain links TRBV4-2 with TRBJ1-1; D is ambiguous. Trimming stripped 1 base from V and 0 bases from J, with 21 bases between. Germline V lookup: CDR1 LGHNA, CDR2 YNFKEQ. This CDR3 is built from 19 residues. The chain's CDR3 is CASSQGEEAYGFVNTEAFF. CDR3 nucleotide sequence: TGTGCCAGCAGCCAAGGCGAGGAGGCCTACGGTTTCGTGAACACTGAAGCTTTCTTT.

The V gene is TRBV2, the J gene TRBJ2-2; 10 nucleotides align to TRBD2. The CDR3 contains 18 residues. V gave up 5 bases and J gave up 1 base; unmatched junction bases: 10. Germline lookup yields CDR1 SNHLY and CDR2 FYNNEI. In nucleotides, the CDR3 is TGTGCCAGCAGTCACCTAGCGGGGGCGAACCTGAACACCGGGGAGCTGTTTTTT. Translation: CASSHLAGANLNTGELFF.

This clone is labeled medium-sized. This chain joins TRBV9 and TRBJ2-2; TRBD1 agrees at 7 bases. There are 16 residues in the CDR3. J gave up 6 bases and V 4 bases, and 12 bases lay outside the gene matches. Germline V gene lookup returns CDR1 SGDLS and CDR2 YYNGEE. The chain's CDR3 is CASSTRQGRGAGELFF. The CDR3 nucleotides read TGTGCCAGCAGCACCCGACAGGGAAGGGGTGCCGGGGAGCTGTTTTTT.

The rearrangement links TRBV27 to TRBJ2-7; 7 bases align to TRBD2. The CDR3 has 15 residues. Germline lookup yields CDR1 MNHEY and CDR2 SMNVEV (reference sequence). Unmatched junction bases numbered 10, after V lost 5 bases and J lost 3 bases. CDR3 nucleotide sequence: TGTGCCAGCAGTCTAGCCCCGGGACTAAACTACGAGCAGTACTTC. Its translation: CASSLAPGLNYEQYF.

The chain employs TRBV5-1 and TRBJ2-3, with D possibly being TRBD2 (7 bases). Germline lookup yields CDR1 SGHRS and CDR2 YFSETQ. The CDR3 loop spans 14 amino acids. Trimming removed 0 bases from V and 8 bases from J, with 13 bases in between. CDR3 coding DNA: TGCGCCAGCAGCTTGGGGGGGGGCCAAGTTACGCAGTATTTT. Its protein product is CASSLGGGQVTQYF.

The V gene is TRBV25-1, the J gene TRBJ2-3; tentatively, D is TRBD1 (5 bases). The CDR3 length is 16 residues. V was clipped by 3 bases and J by 1 base, with 14 bases between them. Germline CDR1 MGHDK, CDR2 SYGVNS. Here the CDR3 DNA reads TGTGCCAGCAGTGAGTCACAGGCGGTAGGCACAGATACGCAGTATTTT. This gives the protein CASSESQAVGTDTQYF.

This clone has just one count. The chain employs TRBV14 and TRBJ2-7; 8 nucleotides align to TRBD2. CDR3 length: 14 amino acids. Trimming cost V 4 bases and J 1 base; bases outside gene matches: 3. The germline gives CDR1 SGHDN, CDR2 FVKESK. The CDR3 DNA reads as TGTGCCAGCAGCCGTGGACTAGCTTCCTACGAGCAGTACTTC. This translates into CASSRGLASYEQYF.

This clone rates as medium-sized. This rearrangement joins TRBV5-6 to TRBJ1-1; a weak D match, TRBD1 (5 bases). There are 14 residues in the CDR3. V was shortened by 5 bases and J by 1 base, with 12 bases between the two germline ends. Per germline, CDR1 SGHDT and CDR2 YYEEEE. The CDR3 DNA is TGTGCCAGCAGTCCGGGGCAGGGGAACACTGAAGCTTTCTTT. Protein sequence: CASSPGQGNTEAFF. Full variable domain (rest looked up from reference TRBV5-6 and TRBJ1-1): DAGVTQSPTHLIKTRGQQVTLRCSPKSGHDTVSWYQQALGQGPQFIFQYYEEEERQRGNFPDRFSGHQFPNYSSELNVNALLLGDSALYLCASSPGQGNTEAFFGQGTRLTVV.

This clone was seen more than once but under ten times. The gene calls are TRBV7-3 and TRBJ2-2; D not certain. V gave up 2 bases and J gave up 7 bases, with 14 bases separating them. This CDR3 has 15 residues. The germline CDR1 and CDR2 sequences are SGHTA and FQGTGA. Here the CDR3 reads CASSLYPWQSGELFF. In DNA, the CDR3 is TGTGCCAGCAGCTTATATCCGTGGCAAAGCGGGGAGCTGTTTTTT.

The V gene is TRBV5-1, the J gene TRBJ2-6; TRBD2 matches at 10 bases. This CDR3 region has 18 residues. Germline V gives CDR1 SGHRS, CDR2 YFSETQ. The ends lost 6 bases at V and 4 bases at J; junction bases unmatched: 13. Written as DNA, the CDR3 is TGCGCCAGCATCTCCGGAGCGGGGGGGCGGACCGGGGCCAACGTCCTGACTTTC. Its protein is CASISGAGGRTGANVLTF.

The chain is built from TRBV20-1 and TRBJ1-1, with a tentative D call TRBD1 (5 bases). CDR3 length equals 11 residues. Germline values: CDR1 DFQATT, CDR2 SNEGSKA (reference sequence). Trimming took 3 bases from V and 10 from J, leaving 12 bases between them. CDR3 region: CSARGQGAAFF. The CDR3 DNA follows: TGCAGTGCTAGGGGGCAGGGAGCAGCTTTCTTT.